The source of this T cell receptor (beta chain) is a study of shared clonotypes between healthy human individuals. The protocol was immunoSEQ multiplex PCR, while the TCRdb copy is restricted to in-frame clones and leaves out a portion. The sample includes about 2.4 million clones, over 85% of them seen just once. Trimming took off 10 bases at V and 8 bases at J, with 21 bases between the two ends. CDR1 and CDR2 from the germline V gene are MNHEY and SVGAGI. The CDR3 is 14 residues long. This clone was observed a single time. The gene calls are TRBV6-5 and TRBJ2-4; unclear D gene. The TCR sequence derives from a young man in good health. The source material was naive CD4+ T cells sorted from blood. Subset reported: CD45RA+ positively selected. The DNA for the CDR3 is TGTGCCACAAGGGAACTTGGTCAGAAGGACATTCAGTACTTC. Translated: CATRELGQKDIQYF.